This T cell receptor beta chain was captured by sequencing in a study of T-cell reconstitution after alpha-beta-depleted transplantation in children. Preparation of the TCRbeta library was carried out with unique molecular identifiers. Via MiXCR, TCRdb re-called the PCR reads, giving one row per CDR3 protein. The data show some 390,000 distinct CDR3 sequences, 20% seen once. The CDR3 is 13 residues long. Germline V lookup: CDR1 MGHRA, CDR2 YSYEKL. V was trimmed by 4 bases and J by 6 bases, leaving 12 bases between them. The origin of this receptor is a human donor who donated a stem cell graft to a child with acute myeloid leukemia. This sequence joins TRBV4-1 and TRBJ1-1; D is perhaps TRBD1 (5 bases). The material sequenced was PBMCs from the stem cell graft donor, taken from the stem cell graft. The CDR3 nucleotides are TGCGCCAGCAGCCTAAAAGGGGCCGCTGAAGCTTTCTTT. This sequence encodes CASSLKGAAEAFF.